The 29 T cell receptor beta chains listed next were all sequenced from one sample in a study of shared clonotypes between healthy human individuals. Repertoires were generated with immunoSEQ multiplex PCR, while TCRdb's copy carries only in-frame clones and drops some. Among some 2,000,000 clones listed, 90% to 95% were seen once. The specimen was naive CD4+ T cells sorted from blood. Subset denoted: CD45RA+ positively selected. All receptors derive from a man aged 18 to 29 in good health.

V gene TRBV29-1 combines with J gene TRBJ1-2; D is unclear. This CDR3 has 11 amino acids. Trimming removed 6 bases at V and 8 bases at J, with 13 bases between. Per germline, CDR1 SQVTM and CDR2 ANQGSEA. The CDR3 loop reads CSVSGLLGYTF. CDR3 DNA sequence: TGCAGCGTGAGCGGGCTCCTGGGCTACACCTTC.

Points on this clone: The junction does not match germline at one end; this may be a read error. The chain recombines TRBV7-7 with TRBJ1-5; possible D gene TRBD1, 6 bases. The length of the CDR3 is 18 residues. Germline V gene data show CDR1 as SSHAT and CDR2 as FNYEAQ (reference sequence). The CDR3 region is CASSLFGQLSYSNQPQHF. CDR3 DNA sequence: TGTGCTAGCAGCTTATTCGGACAGCTCTCCTATAGCAATCAGCCCCAGCATTTT.

CDR3: CASSPLAGQMNTEAFF. CDR3 in DNA: TGTGCCAGCTCACCACTCGCGGGACAGATGAACACTGAAGCTTTCTTT. V gene TRBV18 combines with J gene TRBJ1-1, with 7 bases identical to TRBD1. Germline CDR1 is KGHSH and CDR2 is LQKENI. The V and J ends lost 1 base and 0 bases, in that order; junction bases with no gene match: 5. The CDR3 loop spans 16 amino acids.

For this clone: Other DNA sequences in the sample encode the same CDR3. The chain couples TRBV5-1 to TRBJ2-2; no definite D call. The V end was cut by 0 bases, the J end by 1 base, with 4 bases between. CDR3 size: 14 residues. From germline, CDR1 is SGHRS and CDR2 YFSETQ. The CDR3 region is CASSLVRNTGELFF. The DNA for the CDR3 is TGCGCCAGCAGCTTGGTACGGAACACCGGGGAGCTGTTTTTT.

Details on this clone: Distinct nucleotide sequences in the sample also encode this CDR3. The gene calls are TRBV5-5 and TRBJ2-1; 8 nucleotides match TRBD1. The CDR3 contains 15 residues. Per germline, CDR1 SGHKS and CDR2 YYEKEE (reference sequence). V lost 3 bases, J lost 1 base, and 3 bases stayed unmatched. The CDR3 DNA reads as TGTGCCAGCAGCTCCGGGACAGGTTCCTACAATGAGCAGTTCTTC. Translating it yields CASSSGTGSYNEQFF.

As regards this clone: The sample carries other DNA sequences with the same CDR3. The chain has TRBV5-1 and TRBJ2-2; the match to TRBD2 covers 7 bases. This CDR3 contains 15 residues. J was trimmed by 6 bases and V by 0 bases; bases with no gene match: 5. The germline V gene encodes CDR1 SGHRS and CDR2 YFSETQ. CDR3 in DNA: TGCGCCAGCAGCTTGGGTCGGCGGGAGCCCGGGGAGCTGTTTTTT. It specifies CASSLGRREPGELFF.

This rearrangement joins TRBV5-1 to TRBJ1-6, with D possibly TRBD1 on 5 matching bases. V was trimmed by 0 bases and J by 9 bases, leaving 10 bases between them. CDR3 length: 14 residues. Germline V gene sequence: CDR1 SGHRS, CDR2 YFSETQ. CDR3 DNA: TGCGCCAGCAGCTTGGGAGGGGTCGGTTCACCCCTCCACTTT. Translated, it gives CASSLGGVGSPLHF.

Turning to this clone: The sample contains more than one DNA sequence encoding this CDR3. V and J are TRBV7-9 and TRBJ2-3; D is unclear. Germline values: CDR1 SEHNR, CDR2 FQNEAQ (reference sequence). The CDR3 sequence is 11 residues long. V was shortened by 5 bases and J by 5 bases, with 5 bases between the two germline ends. CDR3 protein: CASSPVDTQYF. In nucleotides, the CDR3 is TGTGCCAGCAGCCCCGTAGATACGCAGTATTTT.

This clone appeared a single time. The V gene is TRBV10-3, the J gene TRBJ1-6; tentatively, D is TRBD1 (6 bases). CDR1 ENHRY and CDR2 SYGVKD come from the germline V gene. The V end lost 5 bases, the J end lost 6 bases, and 11 bases lay between the germline ends. This CDR3 is 14 amino acids long. The DNA of the CDR3 is TGTGCCATCAGTTGGACAGCTATTAATTCACCCCTCCACTTT. Encoded protein: CAISWTAINSPLHF.

This sequence joins TRBV10-3 and TRBJ1-6, with D perhaps matching TRBD1 (6 bases). The CDR3 has 14 amino acids. V was trimmed by 10 bases and J by 5 bases, leaving 15 bases between them. CDR1 ENHRY and CDR2 SYGVKD come from the germline V gene. The CDR3 DNA reads TGTGCCACTCAACCAGGGACAAATAATTCACCCCTCCACTTT. It is translated as CATQPGTNNSPLHF.

The chain carries TRBV4-1 and TRBJ1-1; D is unclear. Trimming left V 3 bases short and J 3 bases short, with 20 bases between. The CDR3 is 17 amino acids. Germline V gives CDR1 MGHRA, CDR2 YSYEKL. Here the CDR3 reads CASSHRRSTGFDTEAFF. Here the CDR3 DNA reads TGCGCCAGCAGCCACCGACGGTCTACCGGCTTTGACACTGAAGCTTTCTTT.

Concerning this clone itself: Distinct nucleotide sequences in the sample also encode this CDR3. The V gene is TRBV6-6, the J gene TRBJ2-7; the match to TRBD2 covers 8 bases. Germline CDR1 MNHNY, CDR2 SVGAGI (reference sequence). V was clipped by 2 bases and J by 2 bases; unmatched bases: 2. The CDR3 runs 14 residues. For the CDR3, the DNA is TGTGCCAGCAGTTACCGGGGGGGTACCTACGAGCAGTACTTC. This sequence encodes CASSYRGGTYEQYF.

The chain employs TRBV29-1 and TRBJ2-1; perhaps D is TRBD1 or TRBD2 (5 bases each). The CDR3 sequence is 15 residues long. Germline CDR1 and CDR2: SQVTM and ANQGSEA. The V and J ends lost 4 bases and 8 bases respectively, with 21 bases between them. The CDR3 sequence is CSVGGGGPLKDEQFF. The CDR3, as DNA: TGCAGCGTTGGGGGTGGGGGACCCCTCAAGGATGAGCAGTTCTTC.

The chain combines TRBV4-3 with TRBJ2-7, with 7 bases aligning to TRBD2. The V and J ends lost 8 bases and 3 bases, in that order; junction bases with no gene match: 10. The germline CDR1 and CDR2 sequences are LGHNA and YSLEER. This CDR3 is built from 14 residues. CDR3 residues: CASGPPGGSYEQYF. In DNA, the CDR3 is TGCGCCAGCGGGCCCCCGGGCGGGAGCTACGAGCAGTACTTC.

The chain employs TRBV10-3 and TRBJ2-7; 10 bases are shared with TRBD1. Trimming removed 7 bases from V and 0 bases from J; junction bases left unmatched: 6. This CDR3 is 15 amino acids long. The germline V gene encodes CDR1 ENHRY and CDR2 SYGVKD. The CDR3: CAIKRTGGSSYEQYF. The CDR3 DNA sequence: TGTGCCATCAAAAGGACAGGGGGTAGCTCCTACGAGCAGTACTTC.

This chain joins TRBV5-1 and TRBJ1-5; tentative D call: TRBD1 (6 bases). V was cut by 4 bases and J by 1 base, with 15 bases left in between. Germline CDR1 and CDR2: SGHRS and YFSETQ. This CDR3 has 16 amino acids. In nucleotides, the CDR3 is TGCGCCAGCAGCCGACTGAGGACAGTCAGCAATCAGCCCCAGCATTTT. Encoded protein: CASSRLRTVSNQPQHF.

V gene TRBV2 combines with J gene TRBJ2-5; 10 bases agree with TRBD2. The V segment lost 6 bases and the J segment 2 bases; nucleotides outside the gene matches: 3. This CDR3 is 14 amino acids long. Looked up from germline, CDR1 is SNHLY and CDR2 is FYNNEI. CDR3 bases: TGTGCCAGCAGCCGGGGACTAGCGCAAGAGACCCAGTACTTC. Translating it yields CASSRGLAQETQYF. The whole variable domain, remainder taken from reference TRBV2 and TRBJ2-5, is EPEVTQTPSHQVTQMGQEVILRCVPISNHLYFYWYRQILGQKVEFLVSFYNNEISEKSEIFDDQFSVERPDGSNFTLKIRSTKLEDSAMYFCASSRGLAQETQYFGPGTRLLVL.

This rearrangement joins TRBV4-3 to TRBJ1-3; 9 bases line up with TRBD1. CDR3 length: 20 residues. The V gene's germline CDR1 is LGHNA and CDR2 YSLEER. The ends lost 0 bases at V and 0 bases at J; junction bases unmatched: 12. CDR3 loop: CASSQDKRGTGTTSGNTIYF. In DNA form, the CDR3 reads TGCGCCAGCAGCCAAGACAAACGCGGGACAGGGACTACCTCTGGAAACACCATATATTTT.

This clone showed up just once. The rearrangement joins TRBV15 to TRBJ1-3; possibly TRBD1 for D (5 bases). Germline values: CDR1 LNHNV, CDR2 YYDKDF (reference sequence). V gave up 5 bases and J gave up 4 bases, with 18 bases separating them. There are 16 residues in the CDR3. In DNA, the CDR3 is TGTGCCACCAGCCTCGGGACGGAGGCTCGGGGAAACACCATATATTTT. Its translation: CATSLGTEARGNTIYF. The full variable domain, completed using reference TRBV15 and TRBJ1-3, is DAMVIQNPRYQVTQFGKPVTLSCSQTLNHNVMYWYQQKSSQAPKLLFHYYDKDFNNEADTPDNFQSRRPNTSFCFLDIRSPGLGDTAMYLCATSLGTEARGNTIYFGEGSWLTVV.

The V call is TRBV12-5, the J call TRBJ2-1; 7 nucleotides match TRBD2. The germline V gene has CDR1 LGHNT and CDR2 FRNRAP. The CDR3 totals 12 residues. The CDR3 protein is CDAAGPYNEQFF. CDR3 DNA sequence: TGTGACGCAGCGGGACCTTACAATGAGCAGTTCTTC.

The rearrangement joins TRBV5-1 to TRBJ2-7; 10 nucleotides match TRBD1. The trim removed 4 bases at V and 6 bases at J, leaving 7 bases unmatched. The CDR3 length is 14 residues. The germline V gene encodes CDR1 SGHRS and CDR2 YFSETQ. In nucleotides, the CDR3 is TGCGCCAGCAGCCTCCCGGGACAGGGGTCCGAGCAGTACTTC. Encoded protein: CASSLPGQGSEQYF. Supplemented by reference TRBV5-1 and TRBJ2-7, the full variable domain reads KAGVTQTPRYLIKTRGQQVTLSCSPISGHRSVSWYQQTPGQGLQFLFEYFSETQRNKGNFPGRFSGRQFSNSRSEMNVSTLELGDSALYLCASSLPGQGSEQYFGPGTRLTVT.

Remarks on this clone: This could be a read error, since a much larger clone is one nucleotide away. The DNA is left out, because the CDR3 cannot be placed on it with certainty; the CDR3 is given as TCRdb lists it. CDR3 loop: CASSVGAGTGEPFF. The chain has TRBV9 and TRBJ2-2; the table names TRBD2, a call not compared with the DNA. Termini included, the CDR3 measures 14 amino acids. CDR1 is SGDLS and CDR2 is YYNGEE in the germline V gene.

Here the CDR3 DNA reads TGTGCCAGCAGGTCTACTAGCGGGCCTGTGAGAGATACGCAGTATTTT. It yields the protein CASRSTSGPVRDTQYF. This sequence joins TRBV6-6 and TRBJ2-3, with 9 bases fitting TRBD2. Trimming cost V 6 bases and J 5 bases; bases outside gene matches: 12. The germline V gene has CDR1 MNHNY and CDR2 SVGAGI (reference sequence). This CDR3 region has 16 residues.

Details on this clone: Distinct nucleotide sequences in the sample also encode this CDR3. V and J are TRBV7-2 and TRBJ2-3; no clear D. Germline CDR1 SGHTA, CDR2 FQGNSA. The CDR3 length is 13 residues. V shed 5 bases and J shed 1 base, with 7 bases lying between them. CDR3 nucleotide sequence: TGTGCCAGCAGCCTCGGAGGCACAGATACGCAGTATTTT. This translates into CASSLGGTDTQYF.

The chain couples TRBV5-4 to TRBJ1-1, with D perhaps TRBD1 (6 bases). The V gene's germline CDR1 is SGHNT and CDR2 YYREEE (reference sequence). Deletions cut 0 bases from V and 2 bases from J, with 11 bases between. The CDR3 has 15 amino acids. The DNA for the CDR3 is TGTGCCAGCAGCTTGGGTACAGGGTTTAACACTGAAGCTTTCTTT. It specifies CASSLGTGFNTEAFF.

A word on this clone: Other DNA sequences in the same sample also yield this CDR3. The chain joins TRBV5-1 to TRBJ2-6, with D hard to call. The V and J ends lost 0 bases and 0 bases respectively, with 4 bases between them. Germline V gene sequence: CDR1 SGHRS, CDR2 YFSETQ. This CDR3 has 15 amino acids. CDR3 sequence (DNA): TGCGCCAGCAGCTTGGAGAGCTCTGGGGCCAACGTCCTGACTTTC. Encoded protein: CASSLESSGANVLTF.

The chain links TRBV13 to TRBJ1-2; D possibly corresponds to TRBD1 (5 bases). Trimming pared 0 bases from V and 4 bases from J, leaving 15 bases between. This CDR3 region has 16 residues. The V gene's germline CDR1 is PRHDT and CDR2 FYEKMQ (reference sequence). DNA of the CDR3: TGTGCCAGCAGCTTAGGCGGAGGGGTTTCTGGCTATGGCTACACCTTC. Protein product: CASSLGGGVSGYGYTF.

This clone has just one count. This chain connects TRBV27 to TRBJ2-1, with 11 bases aligning to TRBD2. V lost 5 bases, J lost 6 bases, and 12 bases stayed unmatched. Germline V gene sequence: CDR1 MNHEY, CDR2 SMNVEV (reference sequence). The CDR3 contains 17 residues. CDR3 protein: CASSAQSFSGRANEQFF. In DNA, the CDR3 is TGTGCCAGCAGTGCCCAATCGTTTAGCGGGAGGGCCAATGAGCAGTTCTTC.

The rearrangement joins TRBV28 to TRBJ2-7; weak D call: TRBD1 (6 bases). V lost 3 bases, J lost 0 bases, and 12 bases lay in between. Germline assignment: CDR1 MDHEN and CDR2 SYDVKM. The CDR3 covers 15 residues. Written as DNA, the CDR3 is TGTGCCAGCAGTTTCCAGGGGCTTGGCTCCTACGAGCAGTACTTC. Translating gives CASSFQGLGSYEQYF.